The 8 T cell receptor beta chains presented below share a single source sample, sequenced in a study of shared clonotypes between healthy human individuals. CD8 cells regarded as naive lacked CD45RO, were positively chosen for CCR7, and omitted terminally differentiated effector memory CD45RA+ cells. Measured with immunoSEQ multiplex PCR; TCRdb has only the in-frame clones, and not every one. The table shows nearly 2 million clones, with roughly 95% occurring only once. Sequenced input: naive CD8+ T cells sorted from blood. The receptor source for this set is a man aged 18 to 30 in good health.

The chain employs TRBV28 and TRBJ2-7; TRBD1 might be the D (5 bases). Germline CDR1 MDHEN, CDR2 SYDVKM. The V gene lost 7 bases and the J gene lost 4 bases, with 29 bases spanning the gap. The CDR3 is 18 amino acids. This CDR3 is CASTTLMYPDIFGYEQYF. CDR3 in DNA: TGTGCCAGCACCACCTTAATGTATCCGGACATCTTCGGGTACGAGCAGTACTTC. The full variable domain, completed using reference TRBV28 and TRBJ2-7, is DVKVTQSSRYLVKRTGEKVFLECVQDMDHENMFWYRQDPGLGLRLIYFSYDVKMKEKGDIPEGYSVSREKKERFSLILESASTNQTSMYLCASTTLMYPDIFGYEQYFGPGTRLTVT.

The J gene is TRBJ2-1, the V gene TRBV4-1; TRBD1 is a possible D gene (6 bases). This CDR3 has 16 amino acids. Trimming cost V 6 bases and J 2 bases, with 17 bases left between them. Germline V gene data show CDR1 as MGHRA and CDR2 as YSYEKL. CDR3 region: CASRTSGTRPYNEQFF. The CDR3 nucleotides are TGCGCCAGCAGAACCTCCGGGACACGACCCTACAATGAGCAGTTCTTC.

The V and J genes are TRBV5-6 and TRBJ2-7; D not resolved. CDR1 and CDR2 (germline): SGHDT, YYEEEE. The V gene lost 4 bases and the J gene lost 2 bases, with 7 bases spanning the gap. The CDR3 is made up of 12 amino acids. The CDR3 is CASSHQTYEQYF. The DNA of the CDR3 is TGTGCCAGCAGCCATCAGACCTACGAGCAGTACTTC.

V and J are TRBV7-9 and TRBJ2-2; a weak D match, TRBD1 (5 bases). The CDR3 extends over 14 amino acids. The V end was cut by 4 bases, the J end by 4 bases, with 10 bases between. Germline V gene sequence: CDR1 SEHNR, CDR2 FQNEAQ (reference sequence). As DNA, the CDR3 is TGTGCCAGCAGCTCCGACAGCCTCACCGGGGAGCTGTTTTTT. As protein: CASSSDSLTGELFF.

This chain joins TRBV5-8 and TRBJ1-3, with D unresolved. Germline-derived CDR1 and CDR2 are SGHTS and YDEGEE. The V end lost 4 bases, the J end lost 0 bases, and 11 bases lay between the germline ends. This CDR3 is 15 amino acids long. CDR3 protein: CASSDTAVSGNTIYF. CDR3 nucleotide sequence: TGTGCCAGCAGCGACACAGCCGTCTCTGGAAACACCATATATTTT.

About this clone: The sample holds other DNA sequences that translate to the same CDR3. The chain joins TRBV5-1 to TRBJ2-7; 7 nucleotides line up with TRBD2. The CDR3 covers 14 residues. Germline CDR1 is SGHRS and CDR2 is YFSETQ. With 2 bases clipped from V and 0 bases from J, the junction kept 2 bases outside the gene matches. Here the CDR3 DNA reads TGCGCCAGCAGCTTTGGGGGGGACTCCTACGAGCAGTACTTC. It codes for CASSFGGDSYEQYF.

This sequence joins TRBV18 and TRBJ2-2; D is unclear. The CDR3 has 13 amino acids. The V gene lost 8 bases and the J gene lost 4 bases, with 11 bases spanning the gap. CDR1 and CDR2 (germline): KGHSH, LQKENI. The DNA of the CDR3 is TGTGCCAGCGGCCCCGTTCGCACCGGGGAGCTGTTTTTT. Its translation: CASGPVRTGELFF.

A note on this clone: With a much larger clone just one base away, this may be a read error. The genes are TRBV11-3 and TRBJ2-5; D unclear. Germline CDR1 SGHNT, CDR2 YENEEA. Trimming took 1 base from V and 4 from J, leaving 1 base between them. CDR3 length equals 11 residues. The CDR3 DNA is TGTGCCAGCAGCTTAGCAGAGACCCAGTACTTC. Translated: CASSLAETQYF.